Presented here are 20 T cell receptor beta chains from one specimen sequenced in a study of blood T cells in healthy people across ages. Alongside a J-beta primer mix, a sample-barcoded 5' primer served in a second PCR lasting about 7 to 11 cycles. TCRdb redid the calling of the 5' RACE reads with MiXCR, one entry per CDR3 protein. The sample holds 450,000 to 700,000 distinct CDR3 sequences, 25% to 30% seen once. The sequenced sample consisted of blood. The receptor source for this set is a woman aged 70 to 79 in good health.

This clonotype has just a few counts. The rearrangement uses TRBV2 and TRBJ2-7; the D call may be TRBD1 or TRBD2 (5 bases each). Germline loops: CDR1 SNHLY, CDR2 FYNNEI. Between the trimmed V and J ends, which lost 6 bases and 0 bases, there was a span of 15 bases. The CDR3 sequence is 15 residues long. CDR3 nucleotide sequence: TGTGCCAGCAGGAAAGGGACCCAGAGCTCCTACGAGCAGTACTTC. Translation gives CASRKGTQSSYEQYF.

This clonotype was observed a few times. The chain employs TRBV7-2 and TRBJ2-1; TRBD1 aligns across 10 bases. The J call is uncertain, as TRBJ2-5 better fits the DNA end. Germline assignment: CDR1 SGHTA and CDR2 FQGNSA. The CDR3 has 17 residues. The CDR3 DNA sequence: TGTGCCAGCAGCTTATCGACAGGGGGCGGAAGGTCAGAGACCCAGTACTTC. Translating it yields CASSLSTGGGRSETQYF.

This chain uses TRBV5-1 with TRBJ2-1, with 9 bases matching TRBD2. CDR1 and CDR2 from the germline V gene are SGHRS and YFSETQ. V dropped 7 bases and J dropped 10; count of bases not matched to a gene: 15. This CDR3 contains 15 residues. The CDR3 DNA sequence: TGCGCCAGCGCCCCGCAGCGGGGGGCTCCGCAGGAGCAGTTCTTC. Residues: CASAPQRGAPQEQFF.

V usage is TRBV20-1 and J usage is TRBJ1-2; a possible D gene is TRBD1 (5 bases). The CDR3 covers 16 residues. Looked up from germline, CDR1 is DFQATT and CDR2 is SNEGSKA (reference sequence). The V end lost 4 bases, the J end lost 1 base, and 19 bases lay between the germline ends. This CDR3 is CSATSRVGRGNYGYTF. The CDR3 coding sequence is TGCAGTGCTACTTCCCGCGTGGGGAGGGGTAACTATGGCTACACCTTC.

CDR3 region: CASRGPLGQETQYF. CDR3 sequence (DNA): TGTGCCAGCAGAGGACCGTTAGGGCAAGAGACCCAGTACTTC. This chain uses TRBV2 with TRBJ2-5, with D unclear. V gave up 6 bases and J gave up 2 bases, with 13 bases separating them. Germline values: CDR1 SNHLY, CDR2 FYNNEI. The CDR3 contains 14 residues.

This clonotype was seen only a few times. The chain combines TRBV4-3 with TRBJ2-3; TRBD1 matches at 9 bases. J was trimmed by 1 base and V by 4 bases; bases with no gene match: 15. The CDR3 is 19 amino acids. Per germline, CDR1 LGHNA and CDR2 YSLEER. Here the CDR3 reads CASSLRPPGTGFGTDTQYF. Written as DNA, the CDR3 is TGCGCCAGCAGCCTCCGCCCTCCCGGGACAGGGTTCGGCACAGATACGCAGTATTTT.

V and J are TRBV12-3 or TRBV12-4 and TRBJ2-3; D call uncertain. Between the trimmed V and J ends, which lost 3 bases and 7 bases, there was a span of 14 bases. There are 14 residues in the CDR3. The CDR3 nucleotides are TGTGCCAGCAGTTTGACCAGGTCGGGCAATACGCAGTATTTT. It specifies CASSLTRSGNTQYF.

This clonotype has more than one count but fewer than ten. The chain joins TRBV5-1 to TRBJ1-1; weak D call: TRBD1 (5 bases). The CDR3 loop spans 14 amino acids. The germline CDR1 and CDR2 sequences are SGHRS and YFSETQ. Between the trimmed V and J ends, which lost 0 bases and 3 bases, there was a span of 9 bases. The CDR3 region is CASSLVGEDTEAFF. CDR3 nucleotides: TGCGCCAGCAGCTTGGTAGGGGAGGACACTGAAGCTTTCTTT. Complete variable domain (other parts from reference TRBV5-1 and TRBJ1-1): KAGVTQTPRYLIKTRGQQVTLSCSPISGHRSVSWYQQTPGQGLQFLFEYFSETQRNKGNFPGRFSGRQFSNSRSEMNVSTLELGDSALYLCASSLVGEDTEAFFGQGTRLTVV.

The V and J genes are TRBV9 and TRBJ2-3; no reliable D call. V dropped 4 bases and J dropped 5 bases, with 17 bases sitting between them. The germline V gene encodes CDR1 SGDLS and CDR2 YYNGEE. The CDR3 extends over 15 amino acids. The CDR3 DNA sequence: TGTGCCAGCAGCCTAGACGGTTTACACGGAGATACGCAGTATTTT. The encoded protein is CASSLDGLHGDTQYF.

Ten or more counts support this clonotype. This sequence joins TRBV20-1 and TRBJ2-1, with 7 bases matching TRBD2. The CDR3 totals 15 residues. The V segment lost 1 base and the J segment 5 bases; nucleotides outside the gene matches: 8. In germline, CDR1 is DFQATT, CDR2 SNEGSKA (reference sequence). CDR3 sequence reads: CSARGRASGHNEQFF. The CDR3 coding sequence is TGCAGTGCTAGAGGAAGGGCTAGCGGTCACAATGAGCAGTTCTTC.

Here the CDR3 reads CSARDLEDEQFF. CDR3 DNA sequence: TGCAGTGCTAGAGATCTGGAGGATGAGCAGTTCTTC. The chain joins TRBV20-1 to TRBJ2-1, with TRBD2 as a possible D gene (5 bases). The CDR3 loop spans 12 amino acids. CDR1 DFQATT and CDR2 SNEGSKA come from the germline V gene (reference sequence). V was cut by 0 bases and J by 8 bases, with 8 bases left in between.

The rearrangement links TRBV18 to TRBJ1-6; unclear D gene. Between the trimmed V and J ends, which lost 2 bases and 3 bases, there was a span of 11 bases. Germline lookup yields CDR1 KGHSH and CDR2 LQKENI. CDR3 length: 16 amino acids. In DNA, the CDR3 is TGTGCCAGCTCACCAGGGGATTTAAACTATAATTCACCCCTCCACTTT. Its translation: CASSPGDLNYNSPLHF.

This clonotype was seen more than once but under ten times. Here the CDR3 reads CSASLADRGHEQYF. CDR3 coding DNA: TGCAGTGCTAGTTTAGCGGACAGGGGACACGAGCAGTACTTC. This chain links TRBV20-1 with TRBJ2-7, with 9 bases lining up with TRBD1. CDR3 length: 14 amino acids. With 3 bases clipped from V and 5 bases from J, the junction kept 8 bases outside the gene matches. Germline V gene sequence: CDR1 DFQATT, CDR2 SNEGSKA (reference sequence).

The chain is built from TRBV28 and TRBJ1-4; 7 bases align to TRBD1. The CDR3 has 13 residues. The germline V gene encodes CDR1 MDHEN and CDR2 SYDVKM. The junction had 4 bases not matched to a gene; V was cut back by 9 bases and J by 3 bases. The CDR3 sequence: CASLQGANEKLFF. Written as DNA, the CDR3 is TGTGCCAGTCTTCAGGGGGCTAATGAAAAACTGTTTTTT.

The rearrangement links TRBV4-2 to TRBJ2-1; 7 bases are a match to TRBD2. V dropped 1 base and J dropped 2; count of bases not matched to a gene: 5. The CDR3 is 16 residues long. The germline V gene has CDR1 LGHNA and CDR2 YNFKEQ. The CDR3 sequence is CASSQGRAGAYNEQFF. CDR3 bases: TGTGCCAGCAGCCAAGGGAGGGCGGGGGCCTACAATGAGCAGTTCTTC.

The chain has TRBV6-6 and TRBJ1-2, with D unresolved. V lost 6 bases to trimming and J lost 12 bases, with 14 bases between them. CDR1 is MNHNY and CDR2 is SVGAGI in the germline V gene (reference sequence). CDR3 length: 11 amino acids. CDR3 residues: CASRSGRLNTF. Written as DNA, the CDR3 is TGTGCCAGCAGATCTGGACGGTTAAACACCTTC.

The V gene is TRBV7-8, the J gene TRBJ2-2, with TRBD1 matching over 7 bases. Germline loops: CDR1 SGHVS, CDR2 FQNEAQ. CDR3 size: 15 residues. Unmatched junction bases numbered 10, after V lost 5 bases and J lost 7 bases. This chain's CDR3 is CASSPGQFFGGELFF. CDR3 nucleotide sequence: TGTGCCAGCAGCCCGGGACAGTTTTTCGGCGGGGAGCTGTTTTTT.

The sample holds a few counts of this clonotype. The rearrangement uses TRBV29-1 and TRBJ2-4; D is unclear. Trimming pared 4 bases from V and 2 bases from J, leaving 6 bases between. There are 12 residues in the CDR3. Germline V lookup: CDR1 SQVTM, CDR2 ANQGSEA. CDR3 nucleotide sequence: TGCAGCGTTGGGATATCCAAAAACATTCAGTACTTC. Its protein is CSVGISKNIQYF. The variable domain in full, with the rest retrieved from reference TRBV29-1 and TRBJ2-4, is SAVISQKPSRDICQRGTSLTIQCQVDSQVTMMFWYRQQPGQSLTLIATANQGSEATYESGFVIDKFPISRPNLTFSTLTVSNMSPEDSSIYLCSVGISKNIQYFGAGTRLSVL.

This clonotype appeared a few times. The rearrangement uses TRBV4-3 and TRBJ2-7, with D tentatively TRBD2 (7 bases). Germline CDR1 is LGHNA and CDR2 is YSLEER. V lost 0 bases and J 6 bases, leaving 15 bases between the germline ends. This CDR3 region has 15 residues. CDR3: CASSQDSRGAVEQYF. The CDR3, as DNA: TGCGCCAGCAGCCAAGATAGTCGGGGGGCCGTCGAGCAGTACTTC.

The sample holds many counts of this clonotype. This chain uses TRBV7-2 with TRBJ2-5, with unresolved D. The germline V and J ends were trimmed by 3 bases and 2 bases, with 7 bases remaining between them. The CDR3 spans 13 residues. The germline V gene encodes CDR1 SGHTA and CDR2 FQGNSA. CDR3 in amino acids: CASSFSSQETQYF. The DNA for the CDR3 is TGTGCCAGCAGCTTCTCGAGTCAAGAGACCCAGTACTTC.